These 23 T cell receptor beta chains originate from one sample sequenced in a study of tumor-infiltrating lymphocytes in oesophageal squamous cell carcinoma. TCRdb analysed the PCR reads with MiXCR anew, one entry per CDR3 protein. Among about 20,000 distinct CDR3 sequences listed, 39% were seen once. Specimen: esophageal tumor tissue. These receptors all stem from a male donor with esophageal squamous cell carcinoma.

This clonotype was seen repeatedly, ten times or more. The rearrangement links TRBV6-6 to TRBJ1-1; TRBD1 might be the D (6 bases). The CDR3 is 13 residues long. Germline CDR1 and CDR2: MNHNY and SVGAGI (reference sequence). V lost 2 bases, J lost 10 bases, and 14 bases lay in between. DNA for the CDR3: TGTGCCAGCAGTTACGCTCAACAGGGAAGAGCTTTCTTT. Its protein is CASSYAQQGRAFF.

The chain combines TRBV7-3 with TRBJ2-1; TRBD1 matches at 9 bases. This CDR3 comprises 14 residues. The V gene's germline CDR1 is SGHTA and CDR2 FQGTGA. Trimming removed 5 bases from V and 3 bases from J; junction bases left unmatched: 2. CDR3 coding DNA: TGTGCCAGCAGCCAGGACAGGGGCTACAATGAGCAGTTCTTC. It encodes CASSQDRGYNEQFF. The full variable domain, rest sourced from reference TRBV7-3 and TRBJ2-1, is GAGVSQTPSNKVTEKGKYVELRCDPISGHTALYWYRQSLGQGPEFLIYFQGTGAADDSGLPNDRFFAVRPEGSVSTLKIQRTERGDSAVYLCASSQDRGYNEQFFGPGTRLTVL.

CDR3 sequence: CASSSRLAFTDTQYF. The CDR3 DNA is TGTGCCAGCAGCTCCCGACTAGCATTCACAGATACGCAGTATTTT. The V gene is TRBV7-2, the J gene TRBJ2-3; 7 bases map to TRBD2. The CDR3 consists of 15 residues. Per germline, CDR1 SGHTA and CDR2 FQGNSA. With 4 bases clipped from V and 2 bases from J, the junction kept 6 bases outside the gene matches. The full variable domain, in which reference TRBV7-2 and TRBJ2-3 provide the parts outside the CDR3, is GAGVSQSPSNKVTEKGKDVELRCDPISGHTALYWYRQSLGQGLEFLIYFQGNSAPDKSGLPSDRFSAERTGGSVSTLTIQRTQQEDSAVYLCASSSRLAFTDTQYFGPGTRLTVL.

The chain employs TRBV6-1 and TRBJ2-7; 8 bases match TRBD1. V was clipped by 0 bases and J by 9 bases; unmatched bases: 13. Germline lookup yields CDR1 MNHNS and CDR2 SASEGT. The CDR3 is 16 residues long. The CDR3 coding sequence is TGTGCCAGCAGTGAAGCTGTGGACAGGGCGGTAGATACGCAGTACTTC. This translates into CASSEAVDRAVDTQYF.

The sample holds a few counts of this clonotype. The conserved final phenylalanine or tryptophan is absent from the CDR3, which likely points to a read error. The DNA is left out, because the CDR3 cannot be placed on it with certainty; the CDR3 is given as TCRdb lists it. The chain couples TRBV12-3 or TRBV12-4 to TRBJ2-3; the D segment call TRBD1 is taken from the table without a DNA check. The CDR3 is 15 residues long, counting both termini. CDR3 in amino acids: CASSLGVIETQYFGA.

This clonotype was recorded a few times. The chain couples TRBV7-9 to TRBJ2-5, with 10 bases identical to TRBD1. The end of the DNA fits TRBJ2-1 better, so the J call may be wrong. The CDR3 is 17 residues long. The germline gives CDR1 SEHNR, CDR2 FQNEAQ (reference sequence). The chain's CDR3 is CASSSIIGQGGINEQFF. CDR3 nucleotide sequence: TGTGCCAGCAGCTCAATTATCGGACAGGGGGGTATCAATGAGCAGTTCTTC.

In this sample, this clonotype is medium-sized. V and J are TRBV6-1 and TRBJ2-1; D uncertain. Trimming removed 5 bases at V and 0 bases at J, with 8 bases between. CDR1 and CDR2 (germline): MNHNS, SASEGT. The CDR3 is 14 residues long. Written as DNA, the CDR3 is TGTGCCAGCAGTCCACTGGTCTCCTACAATGAGCAGTTCTTC. Amino acid sequence: CASSPLVSYNEQFF.

This clonotype was recorded many times. V gene TRBV5-1 combines with J gene TRBJ2-5; no definite D call. V dropped 4 bases and J dropped 6 bases, with 10 bases sitting between them. The CDR3 sequence is 12 residues long. Germline V CDR1 and CDR2: SGHRS, YFSETQ. The CDR3 spells CASSGSEQTQYF. CDR3 in DNA: TGCGCCAGCAGCGGGTCGGAGCAGACCCAGTACTTC.

About this clonotype: Lacking the conserved final phenylalanine or tryptophan, this CDR3 likely reflects a read error. The limits of the CDR3 on the DNA are not certain, so only TCRdb's listed CDR3 is given. J is TRBJ1-1 and V is TRBV7-6; TRBD1, as called in the table, went unchecked against the DNA. The V gene's germline CDR1 is SGHVS and CDR2 FNYEAQ. The CDR3 has 19 amino acids, counting both end residues. The CDR3: CASSPPADPLPGIRSILAQ.

This clonotype has a count of ten or more. This sequence joins TRBV18 and TRBJ1-3; no clear D. This CDR3 contains 14 residues. Trimming removed 3 bases from V and 0 bases from J, with 6 bases in between. CDR1 is KGHSH and CDR2 is LQKENI in the germline V gene. The CDR3: CASSPDASGNTIYF. The DNA of the CDR3 is TGTGCCAGCTCACCGGACGCCTCTGGAAACACCATATATTTT.

This clonotype occurred many times. The chain is built from TRBV28 and TRBJ1-2, with D maybe TRBD1 (6 bases). CDR3 length equals 14 residues. The germline V gene has CDR1 MDHEN and CDR2 SYDVKM. Trimming shortened V by 9 bases and J by 2 bases, and 16 bases separated the two germline ends. This CDR3 reads CASRQGGTNYGYTF. Written as DNA, the CDR3 is TGTGCCAGTCGGCAAGGGGGAACGAACTATGGCTACACCTTC.

This clonotype is classed as medium-sized (0.01 to 0.1%). The rearrangement uses TRBV7-9 and TRBJ2-5; 11 bases fit TRBD2. The CDR3 extends over 20 amino acids. Germline V gene lookup returns CDR1 SEHNR and CDR2 FQNEAQ (reference sequence). The V and J ends lost 2 bases and 3 bases, in that order; junction bases with no gene match: 17. CDR3 DNA sequence: TGTGCCAGCAGCTTAAGAGGTCCCTATAGCGGGAGGGCCGAGGAAGAGACCCAGTACTTC. Encoded protein: CASSLRGPYSGRAEEETQYF.

About this clonotype: A much larger clone lies one base from this, so it may be a read error. The rearrangement joins TRBV18 to TRBJ2-5; tentative D call: TRBD2 (5 bases). The DNA end lines up better with TRBJ2-1; the J call may be wrong. This CDR3 spans 13 amino acids. From germline, CDR1 is KGHSH and CDR2 LQKENI. DNA for the CDR3: TGTGCCAGCTCACTCGCAATGGGAGAGACCCAGTTCTTC. It codes for CASSLAMGETQFF.

This chain connects TRBV6-8 to TRBJ2-3, with 11 bases fitting TRBD2. CDR1 is MNHGY and CDR2 is SAAAGT in the germline V gene. This CDR3 has 15 amino acids. V lost 5 bases to trimming and J lost 5 bases; unmatched junction nucleotides: 6. The CDR3 reads CASSAIAGGGDTQYF. The DNA for the CDR3 is TGTGCCAGCAGTGCTATAGCGGGGGGGGGAGATACGCAGTATTTT.

This clonotype was recorded many times. The chain is built from TRBV7-2 and TRBJ1-2; TRBD1 is a possible D gene (5 bases). The germline V and J ends were trimmed by 5 bases and 8 bases, with 15 bases remaining between them. This CDR3 comprises 13 residues. Germline V gives CDR1 SGHTA, CDR2 FQGNSA. CDR3 sequence (DNA): TGTGCCAGCAGCCCCGTAGGGGTTTCGGGCTACACCTTC. Translated, it gives CASSPVGVSGYTF. Full variable domain (outside the CDR3, taken from reference TRBV7-2 and TRBJ1-2): GAGVSQSPSNKVTEKGKDVELRCDPISGHTALYWYRQSLGQGLEFLIYFQGNSAPDKSGLPSDRFSAERTGGSVSTLTIQRTQQEDSAVYLCASSPVGVSGYTFGSGTRLTVV.

The chain carries TRBV10-1 and TRBJ2-2, with TRBD2 matching 7 bases. Germline CDR1 WNHNN, CDR2 SYGVQD (reference sequence). The J segment lost 4 bases and the V segment lost 6 bases, leaving 5 bases of the junction unmatched. This CDR3 comprises 14 residues. The CDR3, as DNA: TGCGCCAGCAGCTTCGGCGGGGGCACCGGGGAGCTGTTTTTT. Its translation: CASSFGGGTGELFF.

J is TRBJ2-1 and V is TRBV19; the D is unclear. The J call may be faulty, since TRBJ2-7 better matches the DNA end. The CDR3 totals 15 residues. Per germline, CDR1 LNHDA and CDR2 SQIVND (reference sequence). CDR3 bases: TGTGCCACCACCCTCGAGGCAGGCCTCTACAATGAGCAGTACTTC. Translated, it gives CATTLEAGLYNEQYF.

V usage is TRBV7-4 and J usage is TRBJ2-3; TRBD1 matches at 10 bases. V lost 5 bases to trimming and J lost 4 bases; unmatched junction nucleotides: 12. The germline CDR1 and CDR2 sequences are SGHVT and SQSDAQ. The CDR3 runs to 17 residues. The chain's CDR3 is CASSAVWDRGFADTQYF. The CDR3 nucleotides read TGTGCCAGCAGCGCAGTATGGGACAGGGGTTTCGCAGATACGCAGTATTTT.

CDR3 coding DNA: TGTGCCACCAGTGACCCGTCCGGGACAGCTCGAAATGAGCAGTTCTTC. This translates into CATSDPSGTARNEQFF. The chain joins TRBV24-1 to TRBJ2-1, with 7 bases that match TRBD1. J gave up 7 bases and V 4 bases, and 12 bases lay outside the gene matches. Per germline, CDR1 KGHDR and CDR2 SFDVKD. This CDR3 has 16 residues.

In this sample, this clonotype turned up many times. A read error is possible here, since a much larger clone lies one base away. J is TRBJ2-7 and V is TRBV11-3; D might be TRBD2 (6 bases). V dropped 8 bases and J dropped 7 bases, with 12 bases sitting between them. The CDR3 consists of 11 residues. Germline V CDR1 and CDR2: SGHNT, YENEEA. CDR3 coding DNA: TGTGCCAGCGCGGAGGGGAATGAGCAGTACTTC. This gives the protein CASAEGNEQYF.

The CDR3 loop reads CASSLRPGPSNTGELFF. The DNA for the CDR3 is TGTGCCAGCAGCTTACGCCCGGGACCTTCGAACACCGGGGAGCTGTTTTTT. The J gene is TRBJ2-2, the V gene TRBV7-3; tentatively, D is TRBD1 or TRBD2 (5 bases each). V dropped 2 bases and J dropped 0 bases, with 13 bases sitting between them. The CDR3 runs to 17 residues. Germline values: CDR1 SGHTA, CDR2 FQGTGA.

Only a few counts were recorded for this clonotype. The chain uses TRBV7-6 and TRBJ2-5; the match to TRBD1 covers 8 bases. The DNA end lines up better with TRBJ2-7; the J call may be wrong. Germline V gene sequence: CDR1 SGHVS, CDR2 FNYEAQ. This CDR3 has 11 amino acids. The chain's CDR3 is CASSTGGEQYF. CDR3 sequence (DNA): TGTGCCAGCAGCACAGGGGGCGAGCAGTACTTC.

V gene TRBV7-2 combines with J gene TRBJ2-5; D is possibly TRBD1 (6 bases). The CDR3 totals 17 residues. Per germline, CDR1 SGHTA and CDR2 FQGNSA. V was trimmed by 5 bases and J by 11 bases, leaving 30 bases between them. The CDR3 sequence is CASSPKLGSGAYNEQYF. CDR3 DNA: TGTGCCAGCAGCCCCAAGTTGGGGTCAGGGGCCTACAATGAGCAGTACTTC.